The 32 T cell receptor beta chains below were found in one sample sequenced in a study of shared clonotypes between healthy human individuals. The assay was immunoSEQ multiplex PCR, and TCRdb's table has in-frame clones only and misses some. The sample lists about half a million clones, more than 75% occurring once. The sample comprised PBMCs. These receptor sequences come from a woman aged 40 to 50 in good health. Some clones in this sample may be carry-over from other donors' samples.

This clone was detected once. The chain is built from TRBV27 and TRBJ2-3; 9 bases match TRBD2. CDR1 MNHEY and CDR2 SMNVEV come from the germline V gene (reference sequence). With V trimmed by 2 bases and J by 2 bases, 2 bases remained unmatched. CDR3 length: 15 amino acids. CDR3 DNA: TGTGCCAGCAGTTTACTAGCGGGATTCACAGATACGCAGTATTTT. This sequence encodes CASSLLAGFTDTQYF.

V gene TRBV6-6 combines with J gene TRBJ2-7; D gene ambiguous. CDR3 length equals 13 residues. Germline V gives CDR1 MNHNY, CDR2 SVGAGI (reference sequence). Trimming took off 0 bases at V and 5 bases at J, with 8 bases between the two ends. The CDR3 coding sequence is TGTGCCAGCAGTTACTCGACCGGCAACGAGCAGTACTTC. This encodes CASSYSTGNEQYF.

About this clone itself: The junction does not match germline at one end; this may be a read error. Other DNA sequences in the same sample also yield this CDR3. The rearrangement joins TRBV30 to TRBJ2-5; D perhaps matches TRBD1 (6 bases). CDR3 length: 14 residues. CDR1 is GTSNPN and CDR2 is SVGIG in the germline V gene (reference sequence). The CDR3, as DNA: TGCGCCTGGAACTGGAATCTGGGGGCAGGGACCCAGTACTTC. Amino acids: CAWNWNLGAGTQYF.

The V gene is TRBV6-1, the J gene TRBJ2-6; 8 nucleotides align to TRBD1. V gave up 4 bases and J gave up 0 bases; unmatched junction bases: 5. This CDR3 region has 17 residues. The V gene's germline CDR1 is MNHNS and CDR2 SASEGT. CDR3 region: CASSGTGLSSGANVLTF. Written as DNA, the CDR3 is TGTGCCAGCAGTGGGACAGGGTTGAGCTCTGGGGCCAACGTCCTGACTTTC.

The rearrangement links TRBV4-1 to TRBJ2-7; D is undetermined. The V gene lost 3 bases and the J gene lost 0 bases, with 6 bases spanning the gap. The CDR3 runs to 13 residues. Germline-derived CDR1 and CDR2 are MGHRA and YSYEKL. CDR3 sequence reads: CASSHGRSYEQYF. In DNA form, the CDR3 reads TGCGCCAGCAGCCACGGCCGCTCCTACGAGCAGTACTTC.

The chain carries TRBV19 and TRBJ1-4, with 9 bases aligning to TRBD1. The CDR3 length is 15 residues. Germline V gives CDR1 LNHDA, CDR2 SQIVND (reference sequence). Trimming cost V 3 bases and J 4 bases; bases outside gene matches: 3. The CDR3 spells CASSIGTGFNEKLFF. The DNA of the CDR3 is TGTGCCAGTAGTATCGGGACAGGGTTTAATGAAAAACTGTTTTTT.

The gene calls are TRBV19 and TRBJ2-3; D gene ambiguous. This CDR3 comprises 17 residues. Trimming stripped 5 bases from V and 2 bases from J, with 20 bases between. Germline V gene lookup returns CDR1 LNHDA and CDR2 SQIVND (reference sequence). CDR3 sequence: CASSSFGRKIDTDTQYF. DNA for the CDR3: TGTGCCAGTAGTTCTTTCGGACGGAAGATAGACACAGATACGCAGTATTTT.

The chain uses TRBV19 and TRBJ1-2; D possibly corresponds to TRBD1 (5 bases). The length of the CDR3 is 17 residues. Germline V lookup: CDR1 LNHDA, CDR2 SQIVND (reference sequence). V was pared by 5 bases and J by 4 bases, with 23 bases between. CDR3 bases: TGTGCCAGTAGTGTGAGGGTTTGGCAGGACAAATTCTATGGCTACACCTTC. This sequence encodes CASSVRVWQDKFYGYTF.

This clone has more than one count but fewer than ten. The chain couples TRBV11-1 to TRBJ2-2; D not certain. The CDR3 has 13 amino acids. The V end lost 1 base, the J end lost 11 bases, and 11 bases lay between the germline ends. Germline CDR1 is SGHAT and CDR2 is FQDESV (reference sequence). The CDR3, as DNA: TGTGCCAGCAGCTTAGGCGCTGGCGGCGAGCTGTTTTTT. Translated, it gives CASSLGAGGELFF.

On this clone itself: Compared with germline, one end of the junction differs, possibly owing to a read error. CDR3 amino acids: CASNSGTSGRGIF. Written as DNA, the CDR3 is TGTGCCAGCAACTCAGGGACTAGCGGGAGGGGGATTTTC. The chain uses TRBV5-6 and TRBJ2-7; TRBD2 matches at 16 bases. Germline V gives CDR1 SGHDT, CDR2 YYEEEE. The CDR3 is 13 amino acids.

This clone was found a few times. This chain uses TRBV10-3 with TRBJ2-7; D gene uncertain. CDR3 length equals 11 residues. CDR1 is ENHRY and CDR2 is SYGVKD in the germline V gene. V was pared by 3 bases and J by 4 bases, with 4 bases between. The CDR3 DNA reads TGTGCCATCAGTGACAGGTACGAGCAGTACTTC. Translated, it gives CAISDRYEQYF.

This clone was seen only once. The V call is TRBV6-5, the J call TRBJ2-7; D unclear. The CDR3 loop spans 14 amino acids. CDR1 and CDR2 from the germline V gene are MNHEY and SVGAGI. V was cut by 6 bases and J by 2 bases, with 14 bases left in between. CDR3: CASRVPTATYEQYF. For the CDR3, the DNA is TGTGCCAGCAGGGTACCGACTGCGACCTACGAGCAGTACTTC.

The CDR3 DNA reads TGTGCCAGCAGCTTAGGGCAGACAGGTTTCGAGCAGTACTTC. This translates into CASSLGQTGFEQYF. The chain recombines TRBV7-8 with TRBJ2-7, with a tentative D call TRBD1 (6 bases). The CDR3 has 14 amino acids. V was cut by 1 base and J by 6 bases, with 13 bases left in between. Germline lookup yields CDR1 SGHVS and CDR2 FQNEAQ. Full variable domain (missing parts from reference TRBV7-8 and TRBJ2-7): GAGVSQSPRYKVAKRGQDVALRCDPISGHVSLFWYQQALGQGPEFLTYFQNEAQLDKSGLPSDRFFAERPEGSVSTLKIQRTQQEDSAVYLCASSLGQTGFEQYFGPGTRLTVT.

The rearrangement links TRBV5-4 to TRBJ1-2; TRBD1 matches 8 bases. This CDR3 spans 18 amino acids. The ends lost 4 bases at V and 4 bases at J; junction bases unmatched: 18. The V gene's germline CDR1 is SGHNT and CDR2 YYREEE (reference sequence). This chain's CDR3 is CASSQMGWQGANGYGYTF. In nucleotides, the CDR3 is TGTGCCAGCAGCCAGATGGGTTGGCAGGGGGCGAATGGCTATGGCTACACCTTC.

This clone was recorded a few times. The CDR3 spells CASSYKGGLEKLFF. Written as DNA, the CDR3 is TGTGCCAGCAGTTACAAAGGGGGGCTGGAAAAACTGTTTTTT. The rearrangement uses TRBV6-8 and TRBJ1-4; D is possibly TRBD1 (6 bases). The CDR3 runs to 14 residues. Trimming pared 2 bases from V and 8 bases from J, leaving 12 bases between. Germline CDR1 reads MNHGY; CDR2 reads SAAAGT.

The sample holds a few counts of this clone. As DNA, the CDR3 is TGTGCCAGCAGCTTAGGGAGAAGTAAGGATACGCAGTATTTT. Translated: CASSLGRSKDTQYF. The chain carries TRBV7-2 and TRBJ2-3; D uncertain. The CDR3 loop spans 14 amino acids. Germline V gene lookup returns CDR1 SGHTA and CDR2 FQGNSA. V was shortened by 1 base and J by 6 bases, with 11 bases between the two germline ends.

The V gene is TRBV11-3, the J gene TRBJ2-1; a weak D match, TRBD2 (6 bases). Germline assignment: CDR1 SGHNT and CDR2 YENEEA. This CDR3 has 13 amino acids. The germline V and J ends were trimmed by 6 bases and 5 bases, with 11 bases remaining between them. Written as DNA, the CDR3 is TGTGCCAGCAGTACCGGAGGGGACAATGAGCAGTTCTTC. It yields the protein CASSTGGDNEQFF.

The sample holds one count of this clone. A much larger clone lies one base from this, so it may be a read error. The same CDR3 arises from other DNA sequences in this sample as well. The chain links TRBV6-1 to TRBJ2-3; maybe TRBD1 (5 bases). V lost 1 base, J lost 2 bases, and 10 bases lay in between. The CDR3 totals 15 residues. CDR1 and CDR2 (germline): MNHNS, SASEGT. The CDR3 bases are TGTGCCAGCAGTGAAGGTGGCAGGGACACAGATACGCAGTATTTT. It codes for CASSEGGRDTDTQYF.

Only one count was recorded for this clone. The V call is TRBV27, the J call TRBJ2-1; 13 positions agree with TRBD2. The V and J ends lost 5 bases and 0 bases, in that order; junction bases with no gene match: 16. This CDR3 comprises 21 residues. The germline V gene has CDR1 MNHEY and CDR2 SMNVEV (reference sequence). The CDR3 sequence is CASSHRLPGLAGRSSYNEQFF. CDR3 bases: TGTGCCAGCAGTCACCGATTGCCGGGACTAGCGGGAAGGAGCTCCTACAATGAGCAGTTCTTC.

The rearrangement joins TRBV4-1 to TRBJ2-3, with 11 bases lining up with TRBD2. With 4 bases clipped from V and 1 base from J, the junction kept 4 bases outside the gene matches. Germline V gene lookup returns CDR1 MGHRA and CDR2 YSYEKL. The CDR3 has 16 amino acids. CDR3 amino acids: CASSRVAGGGTDTQYF. The CDR3 DNA reads TGCGCCAGCAGCCGAGTAGCGGGAGGGGGCACAGATACGCAGTATTTT.

This clone was seen more than once but under ten times. The chain has TRBV2 and TRBJ2-1; the match to TRBD1 covers 8 bases. V was pared by 7 bases and J by 6 bases, with 11 bases of the junction left unmatched. The CDR3 totals 15 residues. Germline V gives CDR1 SNHLY, CDR2 FYNNEI. CDR3 nucleotide sequence: TGTGCCAGCAACAGAGACAGGGGAGGAGGCAATGAGCAGTTCTTC. Its protein product is CASNRDRGGGNEQFF.

J is TRBJ1-1 and V is TRBV19; D gene ambiguous. The CDR3 loop spans 15 amino acids. V gave up 6 bases and J gave up 4 bases, with 18 bases separating them. Germline CDR1 LNHDA, CDR2 SQIVND (reference sequence). The CDR3 DNA is TGTGCCAGTAGCCATGAAATGGGATTGGGCACTGAAGCTTTCTTT. Its protein is CASSHEMGLGTEAFF.

The chain employs TRBV5-1 and TRBJ2-7; TRBD2 agrees at 8 bases. The CDR3 contains 16 residues. V trimming: 6 bases; J trimming: 3 bases; junction bases outside the gene matches: 14. CDR1 is SGHRS, CDR2 YFSETQ, per germline. The CDR3 bases are TGCGCCAGCACCGGGGGGTCCGGGACTAGAGGCTACGAGCAGTACTTC. Its protein is CASTGGSGTRGYEQYF.

Concerning this clone itself: A much more abundant neighbour one base away suggests this may be a read error. The V gene is TRBV4-1, the J gene TRBJ1-1, with D uncertain. Germline CDR1 is MGHRA and CDR2 is YSYEKL. The CDR3 loop spans 14 amino acids. The CDR3 DNA reads TGCGCCAGCAGCCAAGTTAAGGGCGGCACTGGAGCTTTCTTT. This codes for CASSQVKGGTGAFF.

This clone was counted only a few times. The CDR3, as DNA: TGTGCCAGCAGCTCCTGGGGGAGTAGCTACGAGCAGTACTTC. Translation: CASSSWGSSYEQYF. This chain uses TRBV11-1 with TRBJ2-7, with D possibly called TRBD1 or TRBD2 (5 bases each). Looked up from germline, CDR1 is SGHAT and CDR2 is FQDESV (reference sequence). Trimming took off 4 bases at V and 3 bases at J, with 13 bases between the two ends. The CDR3 spans 14 residues.

CDR3 protein: CASRAAGGPYEQYF. The CDR3 nucleotides are TGTGCCAGCAGGGCAGCGGGAGGACCCTACGAGCAGTACTTC. V gene TRBV7-2 combines with J gene TRBJ2-7; 9 bases match TRBD2. Trimming removed 6 bases from V and 2 bases from J; junction bases left unmatched: 5. The germline V gene has CDR1 SGHTA and CDR2 FQGNSA. There are 14 residues in the CDR3.

The chain recombines TRBV11-2 with TRBJ2-1, with D possibly being TRBD2 (5 bases). The CDR3 sequence is 17 residues long. V lost 7 bases and J 9 bases, leaving 28 bases between the germline ends. Germline-derived CDR1 and CDR2 are SGHAT and FQNNGV. CDR3 coding DNA: TGTGCCAGCACCATGGGCCGAGGAGGAATTACAGAGCGTGAGCAGTTCTTC. It codes for CASTMGRGGITEREQFF. Filled out from reference TRBV11-2 and TRBJ2-1, the complete variable domain reads EAGVAQSPRYKIIEKRQSVAFWCNPISGHATLYWYQQILGQGPKLLIQFQNNGVVDDSQLPKDRFSAERLKGVDSTLKIQPAKLEDSAVYLCASTMGRGGITEREQFFGPGTRLTVL.

V and J are TRBV28 and TRBJ2-2; tentatively, D is TRBD1 or TRBD2 (5 bases each). The V gene's germline CDR1 is MDHEN and CDR2 SYDVKM. The CDR3 consists of 16 residues. Trimming cost V 6 bases and J 5 bases, with 19 bases left between them. CDR3 nucleotide sequence: TGTGCCAGCAGCCCTCCTAGAGGGACCGGGACCGGGGAGCTGTTTTTT. Protein product: CASSPPRGTGTGELFF.

V usage is TRBV5-5 and J usage is TRBJ2-7; 7 positions agree with TRBD2. CDR3 size: 15 residues. Unmatched junction bases numbered 7, after V lost 4 bases and J lost 0 bases. Germline V gene sequence: CDR1 SGHKS, CDR2 YYEKEE (reference sequence). This CDR3 is CASSPLRGNSYEQYF. The DNA for the CDR3 is TGTGCCAGCAGCCCCCTGCGGGGGAACTCCTACGAGCAGTACTTC.

This sequence joins TRBV30 and TRBJ2-4, with TRBD2 matching 10 bases. The V gene's germline CDR1 is GTSNPN and CDR2 SVGIG (reference sequence). The CDR3 has 16 amino acids. V was pared by 0 bases and J by 0 bases, with 2 bases of the junction left unmatched. CDR3: CAWSVGLAVAKNIQYF. CDR3 nucleotides: TGTGCCTGGAGTGTAGGACTAGCGGTAGCCAAAAACATTCAGTACTTC.

This clone was recorded only once. J is TRBJ2-1 and V is TRBV2; either TRBD1 or TRBD2 may supply D (5 bases each). The CDR3 loop spans 15 amino acids. Between the trimmed V and J ends, which lost 6 bases and 4 bases, there was a span of 16 bases. Germline V CDR1 and CDR2: SNHLY, FYNNEI. CDR3 coding DNA: TGTGCCAGCAGCGGATACGGGGCTACTTACAATGAGCAGTTCTTC. This gives the protein CASSGYGATYNEQFF.

This chain uses TRBV7-2 with TRBJ2-1; possibly TRBD1 for D (5 bases). The CDR3 extends over 14 amino acids. Trimming removed 7 bases at V and 3 bases at J, with 13 bases between. Germline-derived CDR1 and CDR2 are SGHTA and FQGNSA. In DNA form, the CDR3 reads TGTGCCAGCACCAGGCCAGGGTTCTACAATGAGCAGTTCTTC. It yields the protein CASTRPGFYNEQFF.